This T cell receptor beta chain is drawn from a study of T cells after yellow fever vaccination. TCR cDNA was made by 5'RACE template switching, adding a universal primer site and UMIs. Each CDR3 protein gets one entry after TCRdb re-called the 5' RACE reads with MiXCR. The table has about 580,000 distinct CDR3 sequences, around 17% seen once. V dropped 3 bases and J dropped 6; count of bases not matched to a gene: 9. The CDR3 runs 15 residues. The germline CDR1 and CDR2 sequences are KGHSH and LQKENI. The chain couples TRBV18 to TRBJ2-7, with TRBD1 matching 9 bases. The sequence came from a man in his late teens or twenties who received the YFV17D yellow fever vaccine. Sequences were derived from PBMCs, sampled less than 6 days after the first yellow fever vaccination. The CDR3 DNA follows: TGTGCCAGCTCACCCGGAGGGACAGGGTTATCCGAGCAGTACGTC. This encodes CASSPGGTGLSEQYV.